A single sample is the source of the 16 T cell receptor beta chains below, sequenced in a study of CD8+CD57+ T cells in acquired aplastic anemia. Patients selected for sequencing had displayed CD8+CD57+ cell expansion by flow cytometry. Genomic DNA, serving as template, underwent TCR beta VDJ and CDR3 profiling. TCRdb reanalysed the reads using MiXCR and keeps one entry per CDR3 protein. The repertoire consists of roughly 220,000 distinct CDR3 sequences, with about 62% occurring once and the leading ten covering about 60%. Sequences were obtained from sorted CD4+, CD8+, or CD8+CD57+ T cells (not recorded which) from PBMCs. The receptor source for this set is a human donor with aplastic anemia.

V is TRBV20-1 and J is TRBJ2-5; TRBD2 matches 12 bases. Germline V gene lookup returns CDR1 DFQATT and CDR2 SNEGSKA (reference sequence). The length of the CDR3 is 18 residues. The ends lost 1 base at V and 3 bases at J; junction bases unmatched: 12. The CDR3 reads CSARGSLGRTSGEETQYF. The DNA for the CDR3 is TGCAGTGCTAGAGGGAGTCTCGGGCGGACTAGCGGGGAAGAGACCCAGTACTTC.

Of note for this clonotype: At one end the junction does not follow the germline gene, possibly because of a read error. The CDR3 here is CASSGKSRGSNQPQHF. Written as DNA, the CDR3 is TGTGCCAGCAGTGGGAAGTCCAGGGGAAGCAATCAGCCCCAGCATTTT. The chain combines TRBV10-3 with TRBJ1-5; tentative D call: TRBD1 (6 bases). This CDR3 region has 16 residues. The V gene's germline CDR1 is ENHRY and CDR2 SYGVKD.

Written as DNA, the CDR3 is TGTGCCAGCAGGACAAGCCAAGAGACCCAGTACTTC. Translated, it gives CASRTSQETQYF. The V and J genes are TRBV6-4 and TRBJ2-5; the D is unclear. The CDR3 loop spans 12 amino acids. Trimming stripped 6 bases from V and 1 base from J, with 6 bases between. Germline V gene sequence: CDR1 MRHNA, CDR2 SNTAGT.

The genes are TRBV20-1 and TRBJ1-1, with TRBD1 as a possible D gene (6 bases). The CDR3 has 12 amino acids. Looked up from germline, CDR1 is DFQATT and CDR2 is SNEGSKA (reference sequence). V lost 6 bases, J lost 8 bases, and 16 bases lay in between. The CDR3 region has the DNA TGCAGTGCGGGAGGGGGTTGGTCCGAAGCTTTCTTT. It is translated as CSAGGGWSEAFF.

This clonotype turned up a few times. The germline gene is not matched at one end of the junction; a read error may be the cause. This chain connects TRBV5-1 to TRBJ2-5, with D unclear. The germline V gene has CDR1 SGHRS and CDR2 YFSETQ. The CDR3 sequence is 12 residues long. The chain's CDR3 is CASSLSRETQYF. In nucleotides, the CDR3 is TGTGCCAGCAGCTTGAGCAGAGAGACCCAGTACTTC.

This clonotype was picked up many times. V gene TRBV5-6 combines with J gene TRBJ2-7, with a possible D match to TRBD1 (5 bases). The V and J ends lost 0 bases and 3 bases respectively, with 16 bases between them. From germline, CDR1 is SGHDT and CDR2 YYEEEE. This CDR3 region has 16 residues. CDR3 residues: CASSLATGQLLYEQYF. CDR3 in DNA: TGTGCCAGCAGCTTGGCCACAGGACAACTCCTCTACGAGCAGTACTTC.

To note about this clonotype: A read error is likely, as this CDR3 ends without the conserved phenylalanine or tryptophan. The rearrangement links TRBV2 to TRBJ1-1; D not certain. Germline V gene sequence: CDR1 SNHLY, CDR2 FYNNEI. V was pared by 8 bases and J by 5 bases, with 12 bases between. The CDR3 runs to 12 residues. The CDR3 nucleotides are TGTGCCAGCGGTCCCCTTAGAACTGAAGCTTTCTCT. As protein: CASGPLRTEAFS.

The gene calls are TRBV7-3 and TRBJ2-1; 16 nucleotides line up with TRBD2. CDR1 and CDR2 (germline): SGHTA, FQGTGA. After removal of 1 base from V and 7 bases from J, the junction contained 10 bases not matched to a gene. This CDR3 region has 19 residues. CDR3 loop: CASSLRWGTSGGAGNEQFF. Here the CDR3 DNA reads TGTGCCAGCAGCTTAAGGTGGGGGACTAGCGGGGGGGCAGGGAATGAGCAGTTCTTC.

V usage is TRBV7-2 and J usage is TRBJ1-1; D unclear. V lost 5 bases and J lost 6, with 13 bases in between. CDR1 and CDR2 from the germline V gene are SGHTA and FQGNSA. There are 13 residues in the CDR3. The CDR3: CASSPISSAEAFF. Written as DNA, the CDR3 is TGTGCCAGCAGCCCTATTTCCTCCGCTGAAGCTTTCTTT. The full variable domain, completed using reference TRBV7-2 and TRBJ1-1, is GAGVSQSPSNKVTEKGKDVELRCDPISGHTALYWYRQSLGQGLEFLIYFQGNSAPDKSGLPSDRFSAERTGGSVSTLTIQRTQQEDSAVYLCASSPISSAEAFFGQGTRLTVV.

The CDR3 DNA is TGTGCCAGCAGCTTAGCTGCGGGGACGGACTTATACTTC. Its protein product is CASSLAAGTDLYF. This chain connects TRBV7-9 to TRBJ2-5; a weak D match, TRBD2 (6 bases). The CDR3 runs to 13 residues. Trimming pared 0 bases from V and 14 bases from J, leaving 16 bases between. Germline V lookup: CDR1 SEHNR, CDR2 FQNEAQ (reference sequence).

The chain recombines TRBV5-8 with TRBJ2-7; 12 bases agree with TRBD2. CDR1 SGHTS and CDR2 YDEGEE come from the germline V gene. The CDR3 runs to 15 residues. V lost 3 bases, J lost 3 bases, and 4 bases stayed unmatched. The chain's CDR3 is CASSWGTSGYYEQYF. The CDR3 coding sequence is TGTGCCAGCAGCTGGGGGACTAGCGGGTACTACGAGCAGTACTTC.

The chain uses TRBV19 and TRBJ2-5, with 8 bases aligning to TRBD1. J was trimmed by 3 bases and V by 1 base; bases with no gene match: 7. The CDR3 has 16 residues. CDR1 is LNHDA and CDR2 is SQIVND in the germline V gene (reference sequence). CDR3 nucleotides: TGTGCCAGTAGTATAGTCCAGGGGGCGCCTGAAGAGACCCAGTACTTC. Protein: CASSIVQGAPEETQYF.

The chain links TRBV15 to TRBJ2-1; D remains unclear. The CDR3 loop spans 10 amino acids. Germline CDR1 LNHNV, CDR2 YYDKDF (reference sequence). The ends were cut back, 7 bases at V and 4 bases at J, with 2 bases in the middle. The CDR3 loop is CATKYNEQFF. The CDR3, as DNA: TGTGCCACCAAATACAATGAGCAGTTCTTC. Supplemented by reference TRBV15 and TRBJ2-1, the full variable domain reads DAMVIQNPRYQVTQFGKPVTLSCSQTLNHNVMYWYQQKSSQAPKLLFHYYDKDFNNEADTPDNFQSRRPNTSFCFLDIRSPGLGDTAMYLCATKYNEQFFGPGTRLTVL.

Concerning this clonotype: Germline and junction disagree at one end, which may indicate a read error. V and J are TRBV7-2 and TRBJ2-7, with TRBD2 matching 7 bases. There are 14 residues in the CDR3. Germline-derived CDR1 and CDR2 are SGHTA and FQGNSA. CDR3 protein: CASGLVREHYEQYF. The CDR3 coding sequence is TGTGCCAGCGGCTTAGTGCGGGAGCACTACGAGCAGTACTTC. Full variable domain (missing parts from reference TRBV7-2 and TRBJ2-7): GAGVSQSPSNKVTEKGKDVELRCDPISGHTALYWYRQSLGQGLEFLIYFQGNSAPDKSGLPSDRFSAERTGGSVSTLTIQRTQQEDSAVYLCASGLVREHYEQYFGPGTRLTVT.

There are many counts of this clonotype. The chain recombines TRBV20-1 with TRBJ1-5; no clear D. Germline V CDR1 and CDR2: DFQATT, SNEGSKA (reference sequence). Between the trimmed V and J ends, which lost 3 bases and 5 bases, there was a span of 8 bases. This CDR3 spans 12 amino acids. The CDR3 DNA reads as TGCAGTGCTAGCAGTATGTATCAGCCCCAGCATTTT. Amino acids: CSASSMYQPQHF.

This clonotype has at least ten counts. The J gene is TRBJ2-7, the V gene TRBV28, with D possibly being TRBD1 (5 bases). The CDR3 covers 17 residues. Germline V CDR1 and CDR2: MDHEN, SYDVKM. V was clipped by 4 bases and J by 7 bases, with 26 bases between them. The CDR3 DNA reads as TGTGCCAGCAGTTCCTCGACCGAGACAGCTTTCGGGCTGGAGCAGTACTTC. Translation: CASSSSTETAFGLEQYF.